These 32 T cell receptor beta chains originate from one sample sequenced in a study of cytomegalovirus exposure and HLA in healthy donors. The primer mix had 60 Vbeta and 13 Jbeta primers. Sequencing used immunoSEQ multiplex PCR; TCRdb keeps in-frame clones, though not all of them. The table has about 140,000 clones, 79% seen once. Sequences were obtained from PBMCs. These TCRs come from a man aged 40-55 years in good health and CMV-seropositive.

The V and J genes are TRBV6-4 and TRBJ1-1; D gene ambiguous. The CDR3 spans 12 residues. Germline V lookup: CDR1 MRHNA, CDR2 SNTAGT. V lost 3 bases and J lost 7, with 9 bases in between. CDR3 protein: CASSEIGLEAFF. CDR3 sequence (DNA): TGTGCCAGCAGTGAGATCGGACTTGAAGCTTTCTTT.

V gene TRBV27 combines with J gene TRBJ2-7, with 9 bases fitting TRBD1. Germline values: CDR1 MNHEY, CDR2 SMNVEV (reference sequence). CDR3 size: 14 residues. With V trimmed by 4 bases and J by 4 bases, 5 bases remained unmatched. CDR3 protein: CASSYSTGGYEQYF. The CDR3 region has the DNA TGTGCCAGCAGTTACTCGACAGGGGGGTACGAGCAGTACTTC.

The chain has TRBV14 and TRBJ2-1; D possibly corresponds to TRBD1 (6 bases). V was pared by 5 bases and J by 6 bases, with 17 bases between. CDR1 is SGHDN and CDR2 is FVKESK in the germline V gene. This CDR3 has 15 residues. CDR3 sequence reads: CASSKGVTVVNEQFF. DNA of the CDR3: TGTGCCAGCAGCAAGGGGGTGACAGTAGTCAATGAGCAGTTCTTC.

The rearrangement links TRBV10-2 to TRBJ1-1; a possible D gene is TRBD1 (6 bases). Germline CDR1 WSHSY, CDR2 SAAADI. The CDR3 length is 16 residues. Trimming stripped 3 bases from V and 5 bases from J, with 19 bases between. This CDR3 is CASSDPPGGGVTEAFF. The CDR3 nucleotides are TGCGCCAGCAGTGATCCCCCTGGTGGGGGCGTGACTGAAGCTTTCTTT.

The chain recombines TRBV5-1 with TRBJ2-7; D might be TRBD1 (6 bases). V lost 4 bases and J 6 bases, leaving 11 bases between the germline ends. CDR1 and CDR2 (germline): SGHRS, YFSETQ. The CDR3 runs 12 residues. CDR3 in amino acids: CASSTNRAEQYF. In nucleotides, the CDR3 is TGCGCCAGCAGCACAAACAGGGCCGAGCAGTACTTC.

The genes are TRBV2 and TRBJ2-7, with 9 bases lining up with TRBD1. Germline V gene sequence: CDR1 SNHLY, CDR2 FYNNEI. J gave up 2 bases and V 4 bases, and 6 bases lay outside the gene matches. This CDR3 comprises 15 residues. CDR3 amino acids: CASSALGQGPYEQYF. The CDR3 nucleotides read TGTGCCAGCAGTGCCCTAGGACAGGGGCCCTACGAGCAGTACTTC.

The chain has TRBV28 and TRBJ1-2, with 12 bases aligning to TRBD1. The J segment lost 4 bases and the V segment lost 7 bases, leaving 7 bases of the junction unmatched. Per germline, CDR1 MDHEN and CDR2 SYDVKM. This CDR3 comprises 15 residues. DNA for the CDR3: TGTGCCAGCACCCTGGGACAGGGGGCGACCTATGGCTACACCTTC. The encoded protein is CASTLGQGATYGYTF.

For this clone: Germline is not matched at one junction end, which may reflect a read error. The chain couples TRBV7-9 to TRBJ2-3, with 9 bases fitting TRBD2. The CDR3 extends over 16 amino acids. Germline values: CDR1 SEHNR, CDR2 FQNEAQ (reference sequence). CDR3: CSSSFPFRLAVDTQYF. The CDR3 coding sequence is TGTTCCAGCAGCTTTCCCTTTCGACTAGCGGTAGATACGCAGTATTTT.

The gene calls are TRBV5-4 and TRBJ2-1; 8 bases agree with TRBD2. V shed 6 bases, J shed 2 bases, and the junction held 7 bases outside the gene matches. Germline V lookup: CDR1 SGHNT, CDR2 YYREEE (reference sequence). The CDR3 consists of 15 residues. CDR3 amino acids: CASTEAGAPYNEQFF. CDR3 bases: TGTGCCAGCACCGAAGCGGGAGCTCCCTACAATGAGCAGTTCTTC.

The CDR3 loop is CASSRGAGGGDEQYF. The CDR3 DNA reads TGTGCCAGCAGTAGGGGAGCGGGAGGGGGAGACGAGCAGTACTTC. The chain has TRBV6-5 and TRBJ2-7; 10 nucleotides agree with TRBD2. Germline trimming cut 5 bases from V and 5 bases from J; bases unmatched to any gene: 9. The CDR3 runs 15 residues. Germline CDR1 and CDR2: MNHEY and SVGAGI.

The chain recombines TRBV7-2 with TRBJ2-5; 14 bases line up with TRBD2. Germline V lookup: CDR1 SGHTA, CDR2 FQGNSA. Germline trimming cut 5 bases from V and 4 bases from J; bases unmatched to any gene: 9. The CDR3 consists of 17 residues. CDR3 loop: CASSKGLAGDGRETQYF. CDR3 sequence (DNA): TGTGCCAGCAGCAAGGGACTAGCGGGAGATGGTCGAGAGACCCAGTACTTC. The complete variable domain, with remaining parts taken from reference TRBV7-2 and TRBJ2-5, reads GAGVSQSPSNKVTEKGKDVELRCDPISGHTALYWYRQSLGQGLEFLIYFQGNSAPDKSGLPSDRFSAERTGGSVSTLTIQRTQQEDSAVYLCASSKGLAGDGRETQYFGPGTRLLVL.

The V and J genes are TRBV19 and TRBJ2-4; 7 nucleotides align to TRBD1. Germline assignment: CDR1 LNHDA and CDR2 SQIVND (reference sequence). The CDR3 is 12 residues long. V lost 5 bases to trimming and J lost 6 bases; unmatched junction nucleotides: 1. The DNA for the CDR3 is TGTGCCAGTAGTCACAGGGGAAACATTCAGTACTTC. It specifies CASSHRGNIQYF.

This clone was observed a handful of times. This chain uses TRBV7-8 with TRBJ2-7; 10 positions agree with TRBD1. Germline V gives CDR1 SGHVS, CDR2 FQNEAQ. V lost 5 bases, J lost 2 bases, and 9 bases stayed unmatched. The CDR3 is 16 residues long. The CDR3 region has the DNA TGTGCCAGCAGCCCGCCTACCGGGACAGGGGCCTACGAGCAGTACTTC. It encodes CASSPPTGTGAYEQYF.

V and J are TRBV25-1 and TRBJ1-6; TRBD1 matches at 7 bases. After removal of 7 bases from V and 4 bases from J, the junction contained 4 bases not matched to a gene. Germline lookup yields CDR1 MGHDK and CDR2 SYGVNS. The CDR3 extends over 14 amino acids. The CDR3 region has the DNA TGTGCCAGCACCGGGACAGTTTATAATTCACCCCTCCACTTT. This codes for CASTGTVYNSPLHF. Supplemented by reference TRBV25-1 and TRBJ1-6, the full variable domain reads EADIYQTPRYLVIGTGKKITLECSQTMGHDKMYWYQQDPGMELHLIHYSYGVNSTEKGDLSSESTVSRIRTEHFPLTLESARPSHTSQYLCASTGTVYNSPLHFGNGTRLTVT.

The chain has TRBV19 and TRBJ2-1; D call uncertain. This CDR3 has 16 amino acids. In germline, CDR1 is LNHDA, CDR2 SQIVND (reference sequence). Trimming removed 0 bases from V and 3 bases from J, with 12 bases in between. The CDR3 bases are TGTGCCAGTAGTATAGATCCGCCCGCGGACTACAATGAGCAGTTCTTC. This codes for CASSIDPPADYNEQFF.

The rearrangement joins TRBV30 to TRBJ2-2; the D gene is possibly TRBD2 (5 bases). CDR3 size: 15 residues. The V end was cut by 5 bases, the J end by 4 bases, with 17 bases between. CDR1 is GTSNPN, CDR2 SVGIG, per germline (reference sequence). The CDR3 region has the DNA TGTGCCTGGGACCCCATAACTAGTGGCACCGGGGAGCTGTTTTTT. Its protein product is CAWDPITSGTGELFF.

The V and J genes are TRBV7-2 and TRBJ1-1; D call uncertain. The CDR3 is made up of 14 amino acids. Trimming shortened V by 0 bases and J by 7 bases, and 12 bases separated the two germline ends. Germline V gene lookup returns CDR1 SGHTA and CDR2 FQGNSA. The CDR3 DNA reads as TGTGCCAGCAGCTTAGCGAATTCAGGTTTTGAAGCTTTCTTT. It encodes CASSLANSGFEAFF.

The chain uses TRBV11-1 and TRBJ2-7; 12 nucleotides line up with TRBD2. The ends lost 0 bases at V and 3 bases at J; junction bases unmatched: 0. The length of the CDR3 is 15 residues. Looked up from germline, CDR1 is SGHAT and CDR2 is FQDESV (reference sequence). The CDR3 here is CASSLATSGSYEQYF. Written as DNA, the CDR3 is TGTGCCAGCAGCTTAGCGACTAGCGGGAGCTACGAGCAGTACTTC.

This clone appeared a few times. This chain connects TRBV5-1 to TRBJ1-1; no reliable D call. The V and J ends lost 0 bases and 1 base respectively, with 7 bases between them. Per germline, CDR1 SGHRS and CDR2 YFSETQ. The CDR3 loop spans 14 amino acids. The CDR3 sequence is CASSLALENTEAFF. CDR3 coding DNA: TGCGCCAGCAGCTTGGCCTTAGAGAACACTGAAGCTTTCTTT.

This clone was observed a handful of times. The genes are TRBV10-1 and TRBJ1-1; D possibly corresponds to TRBD1 (6 bases). The germline V gene has CDR1 WNHNN and CDR2 SYGVQD (reference sequence). CDR3 length: 13 amino acids. The V and J ends lost 5 bases and 5 bases respectively, with 12 bases between them. The CDR3 is CASSISRGTEAFF. CDR3 nucleotides: TGCGCCAGCAGTATCTCCAGGGGAACTGAAGCTTTCTTT.

The V and J genes are TRBV18 and TRBJ1-1; no definite D call. Germline CDR1 reads KGHSH; CDR2 reads LQKENI. The ends were cut back, 4 bases at V and 0 bases at J, with 12 bases in the middle. The CDR3 loop spans 15 amino acids. CDR3 loop: CASSLVNSLNTEAFF. CDR3 nucleotide sequence: TGTGCCAGCTCACTTGTCAACAGCTTGAACACTGAAGCTTTCTTT.

This sequence joins TRBV2 and TRBJ1-1; 8 nucleotides align to TRBD1. This CDR3 contains 13 residues. Germline values: CDR1 SNHLY, CDR2 FYNNEI. The trim removed 5 bases at V and 6 bases at J, leaving 5 bases unmatched. This CDR3 reads CASSLTGVAEAFF. In DNA form, the CDR3 reads TGTGCCAGCAGTCTGACAGGGGTAGCTGAAGCTTTCTTT.

This clone was seen a few times. This chain joins TRBV6-1 and TRBJ2-7, with TRBD1 matching 10 bases. The CDR3 is 15 residues long. With 3 bases clipped from V and 0 bases from J, the junction kept 2 bases outside the gene matches. Germline-derived CDR1 and CDR2 are MNHNS and SASEGT. The CDR3 DNA is TGTGCCAGCAGTGATAGGACAGGGGGCTCCTACGAGCAGTACTTC. Translated, it gives CASSDRTGGSYEQYF.

The rearrangement uses TRBV6-6 and TRBJ2-7, with 11 bases matching TRBD2. This CDR3 is 14 amino acids long. Germline CDR1 MNHNY, CDR2 SVGAGI (reference sequence). J lost 5 bases, V lost 9 bases, and 9 bases had no gene match. Here the CDR3 reads CARNQLAGVDEQYF. For the CDR3, the DNA is TGTGCCAGGAACCAACTAGCGGGAGTAGACGAGCAGTACTTC.

The table lists this clone with a count of one. The chain is built from TRBV4-1 and TRBJ1-3; D gene unclear. Germline CDR1 MGHRA, CDR2 YSYEKL. Trimming removed 0 bases from V and 0 bases from J, with 18 bases in between. The CDR3 runs to 19 residues. The CDR3 DNA follows: TGCGCCAGCAGCCAAGACAGGTATCAAACCGGGAGCTCTGGAAACACCATATATTTT. It encodes CASSQDRYQTGSSGNTIYF.

V usage is TRBV7-2 and J usage is TRBJ2-7; D gene uncertain. The CDR3 extends over 14 amino acids. The V gene's germline CDR1 is SGHTA and CDR2 FQGNSA. V dropped 2 bases and J dropped 0 bases, with 8 bases sitting between them. The CDR3 DNA sequence: TGTGCCAGCAGCTTAATAACGAGCTCCTACGAGCAGTACTTC. This sequence encodes CASSLITSSYEQYF.

The rearrangement links TRBV10-1 to TRBJ2-7, with D perhaps matching TRBD2 (5 bases). The CDR3 length is 15 residues. Trimming cost V 0 bases and J 3 bases, with 12 bases left between them. The germline CDR1 and CDR2 sequences are WNHNN and SYGVQD (reference sequence). The CDR3 nucleotides read TGCGCCAGCAGTGAGTCGGCGGGTATCGGCTACGAGCAGTACTTC. Its translation is CASSESAGIGYEQYF.

This clone was seen once. The CDR3 DNA sequence: TGCAGCGACGCCCCGGACAGACCGGGAGAGACCCAGTACTTC. This encodes CSDAPDRPGETQYF. This sequence joins TRBV29-1 and TRBJ2-5; maybe TRBD1 (6 bases). Trimming cost V 7 bases and J 4 bases, with 19 bases left between them. This CDR3 has 14 amino acids. Germline lookup yields CDR1 SQVTM and CDR2 ANQGSEA.

With respect to this clone: Sequence at one end of the junction differs from germline and may be a read error. V usage is TRBV7-7 and J usage is TRBJ1-2; D gene ambiguous. Germline-derived CDR1 and CDR2 are SSHAT and FNYEAQ (reference sequence). This CDR3 spans 11 amino acids. The CDR3 loop is CASSPSSGYTF. The CDR3 DNA sequence: TGTGCTAGCAGCCCTTCCTCTGGCTACACCTTC.

The sample holds one count of this clone. The chain combines TRBV28 with TRBJ1-5, with D possibly being TRBD1 (5 bases). CDR1 and CDR2 from the germline V gene are MDHEN and SYDVKM. V lost 8 bases to trimming and J lost 7 bases, with 15 bases between them. CDR3 size: 13 residues. The DNA of the CDR3 is TGTGCCAGCCACACCCCTCGGGGGCAGCCCCAGCATTTT. Translation gives CASHTPRGQPQHF.

This chain connects TRBV19 to TRBJ1-2; 9 bases match TRBD1. In germline, CDR1 is LNHDA, CDR2 SQIVND (reference sequence). The junction had 4 bases not matched to a gene; V was cut back by 11 bases and J by 6 bases. The CDR3 loop spans 11 amino acids. This CDR3 reads CAGQGKNGYTF. The DNA of the CDR3 is TGTGCCGGACAGGGGAAGAATGGCTACACCTTC.

This clone was seen more than once but under ten times. The rearrangement joins TRBV7-9 to TRBJ2-1; D might be TRBD2 (6 bases). Trimming left V 2 bases short and J 2 bases short, with 10 bases between. The CDR3 has 15 residues. Germline V gene sequence: CDR1 SEHNR, CDR2 FQNEAQ (reference sequence). The CDR3 DNA follows: TGTGCCAGCAGCTTATCGAGACTAGCCTACAATGAGCAGTTCTTC. It specifies CASSLSRLAYNEQFF.